This T cell receptor beta chain was documented in a study of identifying expanded T cells in peripheral blood. Study results and caveats: Roughly two-week clone count variance significantly increased as total template count grew. Differentially abundant clones: roughly 1.2 between replicates, 15 to 17 at about 13 days, 19 to 20 at four.

Regarding this clone: Its antigen is as yet unknown.

The germline V gene has CDR1 SGHAT and CDR2 FQNNGV. This CDR3 is built from 15 residues. The germline V and J ends were trimmed by 7 bases and 5 bases, with 20 bases remaining between them. TCRdb's table, derived via immunoSEQ multiplex PCR, lists solely in-frame clones and lacks some. The sample includes under 150,000 clones, roughly 90% of them seen just once. The sequence was collected from a person between 18 and 69 years old in good health. Sequenced: blood. This chain uses TRBV11-2 with TRBJ2-5; D may be TRBD1 (6 bases). CDR3 nucleotide sequence: TGTGCCAGCACCATAACGAGGCAGGGGCGGGAGACCCAGTACTTC. Amino acid sequence: CASTITRQGRETQYF.